The entry below gives a single T cell receptor (beta chain) sequence along with its context. Additional DNA sequences in this sample encode the identical CDR3. The germline V gene has CDR1 LNHNV and CDR2 YYDKDF (reference sequence). The CDR3 spans 17 residues. The J segment lost 0 bases and the V segment lost 0 bases, leaving 6 bases of the junction unmatched. The data derive from a study of shared clonotypes between healthy human individuals. Overall study context: A couple of women and a few men aged 18 to 49 made up the donors.

TCRdb keeps only in-frame clones here, not all; method: immunoSEQ multiplex PCR. Of millions of clones in the sample, around nine tenths were seen once. The source is a man in his late teens or twenties in good health. The rearrangement links TRBV15 to TRBJ1-1, with 8 positions matching TRBD1. The sequenced sample consisted of naive CD4+ T cells sorted from blood. Subset described: CD45RA+ positively selected. CDR3 in amino acids: CATSRDHTGGMNTEAFF. The CDR3 bases are TGTGCCACCAGCAGAGATCATACAGGGGGTATGAACACTGAAGCTTTCTTT. The variable domain in full, with the rest retrieved from reference TRBV15 and TRBJ1-1, is DAMVIQNPRYQVTQFGKPVTLSCSQTLNHNVMYWYQQKSSQAPKLLFHYYDKDFNNEADTPDNFQSRRPNTSFCFLDIRSPGLGDTAMYLCATSRDHTGGMNTEAFFGQGTRLTVV.